This T cell receptor beta chain comes out of a study of T-cell memory formation after mild COVID-19. This clonotype was detected only a few times. TCRdb passed the 5' RACE reads through MiXCR, listing each CDR3 protein once. This sample has tens of thousands of distinct CDR3 sequences, with 11% to 15% found just once. In germline, CDR1 is SGHRS, CDR2 YFSETQ. The CDR3 spans 15 residues. The V and J ends lost 4 bases and 4 bases respectively, with 15 bases between them. The chain employs TRBV5-1 and TRBJ2-1; TRBD2 might be the D (6 bases). Sequencing input: PBMCs or a T cell subset sorted from them (not recorded which). This receptor was obtained from an adult woman who had mild COVID-19 (a few samples of this study predate the infection). Cell type and time point are not known. The CDR3, as DNA: TGCGCCAGCAGCCTAGGTCTTAGCGGATACAATGAGCAGTTCTTC. Translated: CASSLGLSGYNEQFF. Full variable domain (missing parts from reference TRBV5-1 and TRBJ2-1): KAGVTQTPRYLIKTRGQQVTLSCSPISGHRSVSWYQQTPGQGLQFLFEYFSETQRNKGNFPGRFSGRQFSNSRSEMNVSTLELGDSALYLCASSLGLSGYNEQFFGPGTRLTVL.